This T cell receptor (beta chain) was documented in a study of breast tumors, draining lymph nodes, adjacent tissues. Between the trimmed V and J ends, which lost 0 bases and 4 bases, there was a span of 0 bases. This CDR3 region has 11 residues. Germline V CDR1 and CDR2: SEHNR, FQNEAQ (reference sequence). Breast cancer patients provided tissue from their axillary draining lymph nodes. The study's findings and limits: Data only fit, rather than demonstrated, lymph node origin of most tumor T cells.

TCRdb recomputed calls from the multiplex PCR reads with MiXCR, one row per CDR3 protein. The data hold under 250,000 distinct CDR3 sequences, with about a third observed a single time. On this clonotype itself: What it binds is not known.

The origin of this receptor is a female donor with breast cancer. Some clones in this sample may be carry-over from other donors' samples. Sample: axillary lymph node tissue. This chain connects TRBV7-9 to TRBJ1-1, with unresolved D. The CDR3 is CASSLATEAFF. The CDR3, as DNA: TGTGCCAGCAGCTTAGCCACTGAAGCTTTCTTT.